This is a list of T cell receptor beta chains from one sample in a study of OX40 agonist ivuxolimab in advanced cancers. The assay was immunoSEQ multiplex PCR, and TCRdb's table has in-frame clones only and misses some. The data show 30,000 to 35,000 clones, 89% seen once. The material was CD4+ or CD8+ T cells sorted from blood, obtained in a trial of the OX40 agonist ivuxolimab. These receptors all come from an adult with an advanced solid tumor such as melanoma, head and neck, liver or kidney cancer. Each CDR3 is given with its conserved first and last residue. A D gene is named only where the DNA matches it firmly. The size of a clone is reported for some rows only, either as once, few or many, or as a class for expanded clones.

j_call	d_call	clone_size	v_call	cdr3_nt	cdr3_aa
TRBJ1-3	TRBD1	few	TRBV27	TGTGCCAGCAGTTCATATACCGGGACAGCTTACTCTGGAAACACCATATATTTT	CASSSYTGTAYSGNTIYF
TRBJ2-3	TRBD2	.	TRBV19	TGTGCCAGTAGTATAGCTAGCGGATCCACAGATACGCAGTATTTT	CASSIASGSTDTQYF
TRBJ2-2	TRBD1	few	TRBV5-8	TGTGCCAGCAGTCAGCTGCCGGGACAGGGGGAAACCGGGGAGCTGTTTTTT	CASSQLPGQGETGELFF
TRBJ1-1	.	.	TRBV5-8	TGTGCCAGCAGCTGGAAGAACACTGAAGCTTTCTTT	CASSWKNTEAFF
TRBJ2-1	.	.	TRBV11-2	TGTGCCAGCAGCCCCAACCCCCCAGGATACAATGAGCAGTTCTTC	CASSPNPPGYNEQFF
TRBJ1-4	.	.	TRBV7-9	TGTGCCAGCAGCTCAACCGCCCCGATCGGAAAACTGTTTTTT	CASSSTAPIGKLFF
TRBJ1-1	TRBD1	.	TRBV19	TGTGCCAGTAGTATCCTGGACAGGGGGCTTTCGAACACTGAAGCTTTCTTT	CASSILDRGLSNTEAFF
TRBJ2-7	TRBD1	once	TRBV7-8	TGTGCCAGCAGCGGGACCTGGGACAGGCCCTACGAGCAGTACTTC	CASSGTWDRPYEQYF
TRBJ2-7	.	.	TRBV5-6	TGTGCCAGCAGCCTACAGGGAACACCCCCCTACGAGCAGTACTTC	CASSLQGTPPYEQYF
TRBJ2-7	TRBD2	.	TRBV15	TGTGCCACCAGCAGAGAGGAGGGGACCCTAGCGGGAGGCCACTACGAGCAGTACTTC	CATSREEGTLAGGHYEQYF
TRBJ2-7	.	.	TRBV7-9	TGTGCCAGCACTTTACAGGGTAACTCCTACGAGCAGTACTTC	CASTLQGNSYEQYF
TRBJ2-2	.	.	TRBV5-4	TGTGCCAGCAGCTCCTCCACCTCGACCGGGGAGCTGTTTTTT	CASSSSTSTGELFF
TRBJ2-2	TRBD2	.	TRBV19	TGTGCCAGTAGTATAGACCTCCCGGGACTAGCGGGGGGTCATTACACCGGGGAGCTGTTTTTT	CASSIDLPGLAGGHYTGELFF
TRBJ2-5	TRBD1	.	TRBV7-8	TGTGCCAGCAGCTTAGCAACGGGACAGGGGGATGGGGAGACCCAGTACTTC	CASSLATGQGDGETQYF
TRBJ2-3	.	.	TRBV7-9	TGTGCCAGCTCACAGCCTCTCACAGATACGCAGTATTTT	CASSQPLTDTQYF
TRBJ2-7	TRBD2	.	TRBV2	TGTGCCAGCCGGGACTACCTCTACGAGCAGTACTTC	CASRDYLYEQYF
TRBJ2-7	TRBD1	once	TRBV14	TGTGCCAGCAGCCCGCTACAGGGGACCCTTTCCTACGAGCAGTACTTC	CASSPLQGTLSYEQYF
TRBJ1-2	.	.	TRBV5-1	TGCGCCAGCAGCTTGGGTAGGACGTTGGGCTACACCTTC	CASSLGRTLGYTF
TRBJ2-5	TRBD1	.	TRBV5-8	TGTGCCAGCAGCTTGGCTGGGACAGGGGTGGGAGAGACCCAGTACTTC	CASSLAGTGVGETQYF
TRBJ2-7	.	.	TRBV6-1	TGTGCCAGCAGTGAAGCGCCCGCGCGCTACGAGCAGTACTTC	CASSEAPARYEQYF
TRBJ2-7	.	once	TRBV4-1	TGCGCCAGCAGCCAAGGATTGAGCTCCTACGAGCAGTACTTC	CASSQGLSSYEQYF
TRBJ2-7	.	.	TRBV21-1	TGTGCCGGCGCTCGGACAGTATCCTACGAGCAGTACTTC	CAGARTVSYEQYF
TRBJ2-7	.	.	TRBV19	TGTGCCAGTAGACCGACAGGATGGTCCTACGAGCAGTACTTC	CASRPTGWSYEQYF
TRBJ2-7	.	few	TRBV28	TGTGCCAGCAGCCTAACGAACAGGTTCCACGAGCAGTACTTC	CASSLTNRFHEQYF
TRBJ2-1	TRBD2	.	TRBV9	TGTGCCAGCAGCGCCCAATTACTAGCGGGAGGGCAGAATGAGCAGTTCTTC	CASSAQLLAGGQNEQFF
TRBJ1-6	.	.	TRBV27	TGTGCCAGCAGTTTAGGGGAAAGCTCCTATAATTCACCCCTCCACTTT	CASSLGESSYNSPLHF
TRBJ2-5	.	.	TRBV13	TGTGCCAGCAGCTTTTCCGACGCGCCCAGCCTCCAAGAGACCCAGTACTTC	CASSFSDAPSLQETQYF
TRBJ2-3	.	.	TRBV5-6	TGTGCCAGCAGCCCCGGGATTTTAAGTAGCACAGATACGCAGTATTTT	CASSPGILSSTDTQYF
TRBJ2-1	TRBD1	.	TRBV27	TGTGCCAGCAAACGGACAGGGGCGAGCTCCTACAATGAGCAGTTCTTC	CASKRTGASSYNEQFF
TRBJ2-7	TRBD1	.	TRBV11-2	TGTGCCAGCAGCTTAGATCCGTGGGACAGGGGCTCCTACGAGCAGTACTTC	CASSLDPWDRGSYEQYF
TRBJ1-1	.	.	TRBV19	TGTGCCAGTAGTACCGGGCCCTTCACTGAAGCTTTCTTT	CASSTGPFTEAFF
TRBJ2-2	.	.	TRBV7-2	TGTGCCAGCAGCTTAGGGGTCGCAGGCGGGGAGCTGTTTTTT	CASSLGVAGGELFF
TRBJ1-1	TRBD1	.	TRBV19	TGTGCCAGTAGTTATAGGACAGGGCCTATCATGAACACTGAAGCTTTCTTT	CASSYRTGPIMNTEAFF
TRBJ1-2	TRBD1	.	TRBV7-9	TGTGCCAGCAGCGCCCGGGACAGGGCTGGCTATGGCTACACCTTC	CASSARDRAGYGYTF
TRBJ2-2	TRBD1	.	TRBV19	TGTGCCAGTAGTCCCCACCCGGGACAGGGGTTCATCCACTTGGACACCGGGGAGCTGTTTTTT	CASSPHPGQGFIHLDTGELFF
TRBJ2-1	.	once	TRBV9	TGTGCCAGCAGCGTAGCAGAAGCTTACAATGAGCAGTTCTTC	CASSVAEAYNEQFF
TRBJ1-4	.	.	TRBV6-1	TGTGCCAGCAGTGCTTACAATGAAAAACTGTTTTTT	CASSAYNEKLFF
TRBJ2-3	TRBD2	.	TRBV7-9	TGTGCCAGCGAGGCGGGAGCCGAAGATACGCAGTATTTT	CASEAGAEDTQYF
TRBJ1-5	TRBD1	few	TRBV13	TGTGCCAGCAGCCTAGGACAGGAACCCCAGCATTTT	CASSLGQEPQHF
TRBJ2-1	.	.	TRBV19	TGTGCCAGTAGTATTTACGGGACCTCCCGTGAGCAGTTCTTC	CASSIYGTSREQFF
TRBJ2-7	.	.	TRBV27	TGTGCCAGCAGTTTACAGGGTAACTACGAGCAGTACTTC	CASSLQGNYEQYF
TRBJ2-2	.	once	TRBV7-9	TGTGCCAGCAGCTTAGGGACAGCGAACACCGGGGAGCTGTTTTTT	CASSLGTANTGELFF
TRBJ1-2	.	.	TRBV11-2	TGTGCCAGCAGCTTTGGGGTGGGCTATGGCTACACCTTC	CASSFGVGYGYTF
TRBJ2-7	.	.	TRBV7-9	TGTGCCAGCAGTAGTACGGCGGCGAACGAGCAGTACTTC	CASSSTAANEQYF
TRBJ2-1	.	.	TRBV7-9	TGTGCCAGCAGCTTAGTGGTGGGCTCCTACAATGAGCAGTTCTTC	CASSLVVGSYNEQFF
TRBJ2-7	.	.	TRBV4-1	TGCGCCAGCAGCCAGAACGCGGTGGGCAACTACGAGCAGTACTTC	CASSQNAVGNYEQYF
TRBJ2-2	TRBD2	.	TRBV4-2	TGTGCCAGCAGCCAAGATCTCACTAGCGGAAACACCGGGGAGCTGTTTTTT	CASSQDLTSGNTGELFF
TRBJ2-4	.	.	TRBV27	TGTGCCAGCAGTTTTAGGTTAGGGTCAGCCAAAAACATTCAGTACTTC	CASSFRLGSAKNIQYF
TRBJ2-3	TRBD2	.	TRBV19	TGTGCCAGTAGTATGGCTAGCGGGAGAGGGTTCGCAGATACGCAGTATTTT	CASSMASGRGFADTQYF
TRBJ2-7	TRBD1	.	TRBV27	TGTGCCAGCAGCCTTGGGACAGGGGGAGTGGACGAGCAGTACTTC	CASSLGTGGVDEQYF
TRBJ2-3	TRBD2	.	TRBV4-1	TGCGCCAGCAGCCAAGAACCTAGCGGGTACACAGATACGCAGTATTTT	CASSQEPSGYTDTQYF
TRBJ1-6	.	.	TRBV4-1	TGCGCCAGCAGCCAAGATGTCACCAGGGATTCACCCCTCCACTTT	CASSQDVTRDSPLHF
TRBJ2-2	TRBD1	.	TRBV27	TGTGCCAGCAGTTTCACAGGGGGCTTCACCGGGGAGCTGTTTTTT	CASSFTGGFTGELFF
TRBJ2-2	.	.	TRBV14	TGTGCCAGCAGCCAGGCGAGGACAGCCGGTAGCGGGGAGCTGTTTTTT	CASSQARTAGSGELFF
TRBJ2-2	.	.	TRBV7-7	TGTGCTAGCAGCCCCTTCCTTGTCGTACCAGACACCGGGGAGCTGTTTTTT	CASSPFLVVPDTGELFF
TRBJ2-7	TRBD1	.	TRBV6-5	TGTGCCAGGGACAGGACTTACGAGCAGTACTTC	CARDRTYEQYF
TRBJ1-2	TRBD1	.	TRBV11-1	TGTGCCAGCAGGTACGCGACAGGGGGCGGATTGAACTATGGCTACACCTTC	CASRYATGGGLNYGYTF